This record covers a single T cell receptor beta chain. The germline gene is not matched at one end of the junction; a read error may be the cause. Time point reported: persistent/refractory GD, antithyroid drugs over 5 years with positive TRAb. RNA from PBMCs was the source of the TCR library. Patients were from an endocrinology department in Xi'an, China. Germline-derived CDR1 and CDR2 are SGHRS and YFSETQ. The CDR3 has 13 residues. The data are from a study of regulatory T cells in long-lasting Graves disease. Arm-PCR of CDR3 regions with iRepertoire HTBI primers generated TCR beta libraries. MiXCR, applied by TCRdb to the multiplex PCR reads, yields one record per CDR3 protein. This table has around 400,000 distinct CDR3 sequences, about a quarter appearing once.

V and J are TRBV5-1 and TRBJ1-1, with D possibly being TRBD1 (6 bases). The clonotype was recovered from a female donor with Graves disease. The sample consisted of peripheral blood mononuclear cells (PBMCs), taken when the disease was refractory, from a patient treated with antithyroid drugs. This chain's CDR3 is CAGSFGGTTEAFF. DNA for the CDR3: TGCGCCGGCAGCTTCGGGGGCACGACTGAAGCTTTCTTT. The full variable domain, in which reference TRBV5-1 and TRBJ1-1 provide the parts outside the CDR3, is KAGVTQTPRYLIKTRGQQVTLSCSPISGHRSVSWYQQTPGQGLQFLFEYFSETQRNKGNFPGRFSGRQFSNSRSEMNVSTLELGDSALYLCAGSFGGTTEAFFGQGTRLTVV.